This T cell receptor beta chain was recovered during a study of T cell repertoires and HLA-DP antigens. V lost 4 bases to trimming and J lost 10 bases; unmatched junction nucleotides: 4. This CDR3 contains 12 residues. Germline V gene sequence: CDR1 KGHSY, CDR2 FQNENV. As concerns this clone: What it recognizes is unknown.

Profiled with immunoSEQ multiplex PCR; TCRdb holds only in-frame clones, not every one. The repertoire has tens of thousands of clones, about 82% of them found once; the top ten carry roughly 1.5%. Sequencing was done on a sample of CD4+ T cells from PBMCs. The chain recombines TRBV16 with TRBJ2-1; 7 bases match TRBD2. The sequence derives from a man aged 55 to 70 in good health and CMV-seronegative. CDR3 sequence reads: CASSRGLVEQFF. In DNA, the CDR3 is TGTGCCAGCAGCCGAGGACTAGTGGAGCAGTTCTTC.